A single sample is the source of the 28 T cell receptor beta chains below, sequenced in a study of T cells in Graves' hyperthyroidism and ophthalmopathy. Amplification of TCR beta CDR3 regions used RNA as the template. The HTBI primer set drove a first-round RT-PCR of the TCR CDR3. Each CDR3 protein is one row after TCRdb ran MiXCR on the multiplex PCR reads. Of fewer than 250,000 distinct CDR3 sequences listed, approximately 17% are singletons. Sequencing was done on a sample of blood. The receptors come from a man aged 50 to 60 with Graves' hyperthyroidism.

This clonotype appeared many times. The chain is built from TRBV12-3 or TRBV12-4 and TRBJ2-7; no firm D call. The germline V and J ends were trimmed by 1 base and 3 bases, with 7 bases remaining between them. The CDR3 runs to 13 residues. CDR3 protein: CASSLEGFYEQYF. The CDR3 DNA sequence: TGTGCCAGCAGTTTAGAAGGGTTCTACGAGCAGTACTTC.

This sequence joins TRBV10-3 and TRBJ2-5, with 10 bases matching TRBD2. The CDR3 contains 15 residues. Trimming at V came to 0 bases and at J to 10 bases, leaving 8 bases not matched to a gene. CDR1 is ENHRY and CDR2 is SYGVKD in the germline V gene. The CDR3 loop reads CAISESSLAGVVQYF. The CDR3 nucleotides are TGTGCCATCAGTGAGTCGAGCCTAGCGGGAGTGGTCCAGTACTTC.

This clonotype has at least ten counts. This chain uses TRBV3-1 with TRBJ2-7, with 10 bases identical to TRBD2. The trim removed 0 bases at V and 7 bases at J, leaving 18 bases unmatched. Germline assignment: CDR1 LGHDT and CDR2 YNNKEL (reference sequence). CDR3 length: 19 amino acids. CDR3 coding DNA: TGTGCCAGCAGCCAAGATCGATCTAGCGGGAGTGGTGGCAGGAGGGAGCAGTACTTC. Translated, it gives CASSQDRSSGSGGRREQYF.

This clonotype came up many times. The chain combines TRBV7-8 with TRBJ1-1; 7 nucleotides agree with TRBD1. After removal of 5 bases from V and 3 bases from J, the junction contained 6 bases not matched to a gene. Germline CDR1 reads SGHVS; CDR2 reads FQNEAQ. The CDR3 consists of 14 residues. CDR3 nucleotide sequence: TGTGCCAGCAGCGTACAGGGGATGGACACTGAAGCTTTCTTT. As protein: CASSVQGMDTEAFF.

This clonotype was recorded many times. V is TRBV6-6 and J is TRBJ1-2; D perhaps matches TRBD1 (6 bases). Trimming removed 1 base at V and 0 bases at J, with 9 bases between. Germline V gene data show CDR1 as MNHNY and CDR2 as SVGAGI (reference sequence). The CDR3 extends over 15 amino acids. The CDR3 DNA follows: TGTGCCAGCAGTTACTGGGACAACACTAACTATGGCTACACCTTC. Its protein is CASSYWDNTNYGYTF.

The CDR3 sequence is CASSFREGPTDTQYF. DNA of the CDR3: TGCGCCAGCAGCTTTCGGGAGGGCCCCACAGATACGCAGTATTTT. The J gene is TRBJ2-3, the V gene TRBV5-1; 8 bases are shared with TRBD2. Trimming cost V 2 bases and J 2 bases; bases outside gene matches: 4. In germline, CDR1 is SGHRS, CDR2 YFSETQ. The CDR3 runs to 15 residues.

The gene calls are TRBV12-3 or TRBV12-4 and TRBJ2-7; 7 bases line up with TRBD2. The CDR3 runs to 14 residues. The trim removed 3 bases at V and 5 bases at J, leaving 7 bases unmatched. This CDR3 reads CASSLGGGVHEQYF. The CDR3 coding sequence is TGTGCCAGCAGTTTGGGGGGGGGTGTACACGAGCAGTACTTC.

This clonotype has ten or more counts. This chain joins TRBV7-8 and TRBJ2-7; 10 nucleotides agree with TRBD1. Germline CDR1 SGHVS, CDR2 FQNEAQ. Germline trimming cut 1 base from V and 2 bases from J; bases unmatched to any gene: 5. This CDR3 comprises 16 residues. The CDR3 DNA sequence: TGTGCCAGCAGCTTAGTGTCTGGACAGGGGGCCTACGAGCAGTACTTC. Translating it yields CASSLVSGQGAYEQYF.

About this clonotype: This may be a read error, as it is one base from a much larger clone. The chain is built from TRBV18 and TRBJ1-2; TRBD1 might be the D (6 bases). This CDR3 has 16 amino acids. V lost 5 bases and J 4 bases, leaving 20 bases between the germline ends. From germline, CDR1 is KGHSH and CDR2 LQKENI. The CDR3 DNA follows: TGTGCCAGCTCATCCTTACTAACAGGGTCTATCTATGGCTACACCTTC. This encodes CASSSLLTGSIYGYTF.

This clonotype was counted only a few times. The V call is TRBV28, the J call TRBJ1-4; 7 bases map to TRBD1. The CDR3 is 15 residues long. Losses at the gene ends were 4 bases for V and 7 bases for J; bases not matched to a gene: 9. The germline V gene encodes CDR1 MDHEN and CDR2 SYDVKM. In nucleotides, the CDR3 is TGTGCCAGCAGTTCCCCGCCAGGGGGGCTTGAAAAACTGTTTTTT. It yields the protein CASSSPPGGLEKLFF.

The chain links TRBV25-1 to TRBJ2-3; TRBD1 or TRBD2 may be the D gene (5 bases each). Trimming cost V 4 bases and J 2 bases, with 13 bases left between them. Germline-derived CDR1 and CDR2 are MGHDK and SYGVNS. This CDR3 has 15 amino acids. The CDR3 loop is CASSGRGDLTDTQYF. The CDR3 region has the DNA TGTGCCAGCAGTGGTAGAGGGGACCTCACAGATACGCAGTATTTT.

In this sample, this clonotype turned up a few times. This CDR3 is CASSEYGSYNEQFF. CDR3 DNA: TGTGCCAGCAGTGAATACGGCTCCTACAATGAGCAGTTCTTC. The rearrangement links TRBV2 to TRBJ2-1, with unresolved D. The germline V gene encodes CDR1 SNHLY and CDR2 FYNNEI. Trimming took 2 bases from V and 0 from J, leaving 5 bases between them. The CDR3 has 14 residues.

This clonotype was recorded once. A read error may be the cause here, since a much bigger clone is one base away. This chain links TRBV12-3 or TRBV12-4 with TRBJ2-1, with 11 bases identical to TRBD2. This CDR3 has 17 residues. In DNA form, the CDR3 reads TGTGCCAGCAGATTCCACAAGACTAGCGGGAAGGACAATGAGCAGTCCTTC. It codes for CASRFHKTSGKDNEQSF.

The sample holds many counts of this clonotype. The chain couples TRBV9 to TRBJ1-5; D unclear. Germline V gene sequence: CDR1 SGDLS, CDR2 YYNGEE. V lost 1 base, J lost 6 bases, and 14 bases lay in between. The CDR3 is made up of 15 amino acids. CDR3 loop: CASSVSGMRAQPQHF. CDR3 nucleotide sequence: TGTGCCAGCAGCGTATCAGGCATGCGAGCTCAGCCCCAGCATTTT.

This clonotype was counted many times. The V and J genes are TRBV7-8 and TRBJ2-3; 7 bases are a match to TRBD2. Germline V CDR1 and CDR2: SGHVS, FQNEAQ. The CDR3 sequence is 16 residues long. V lost 2 bases, J lost 0 bases, and 5 bases stayed unmatched. The CDR3 spells CASSLNPAGSTDTQYF. The DNA of the CDR3 is TGTGCCAGCAGCTTAAACCCAGCGGGAAGCACAGATACGCAGTATTTT.

This clonotype was observed at least ten times. This rearrangement joins TRBV11-3 to TRBJ2-1, with a tentative D call TRBD1 (5 bases). CDR1 is SGHNT and CDR2 is YENEEA in the germline V gene. The V end was cut by 2 bases, the J end by 6 bases, with 8 bases between. This CDR3 is 13 amino acids long. CDR3 region: CASSLRTSNEQFF. The CDR3 DNA follows: TGTGCCAGCAGCTTAAGGACAAGCAATGAGCAGTTCTTC.

The gene calls are TRBV12-3 or TRBV12-4 and TRBJ2-5; TRBD1 agrees at 10 bases. V was clipped by 4 bases and J by 5 bases; unmatched bases: 10. CDR3 length equals 16 residues. CDR3 coding DNA: TGTGCCAGCAGTTCCTCCGGGACAGGGGCGCCCGAGACCCAGTACTTC. Its protein product is CASSSSGTGAPETQYF.

This clonotype has at least ten counts. The chain combines TRBV11-2 with TRBJ2-7, with a tentative D call TRBD2 (7 bases). CDR3 length equals 16 residues. Trimming took off 8 bases at V and 4 bases at J, with 24 bases between the two ends. Germline V gene data show CDR1 as SGHAT and CDR2 as FQNNGV. CDR3 in amino acids: CASLLEIRGAHYEQYF. As DNA, the CDR3 is TGTGCCAGCCTACTTGAGATCCGGGGGGCGCATTACGAGCAGTACTTC. Using reference TRBV11-2 and TRBJ2-7 for the parts outside the CDR3, the full variable domain is EAGVAQSPRYKIIEKRQSVAFWCNPISGHATLYWYQQILGQGPKLLIQFQNNGVVDDSQLPKDRFSAERLKGVDSTLKIQPAKLEDSAVYLCASLLEIRGAHYEQYFGPGTRLTVT.

V and J are TRBV5-1 and TRBJ1-5, with 8 bases identical to TRBD1. This CDR3 region has 13 residues. Germline V lookup: CDR1 SGHRS, CDR2 YFSETQ. V trimming: 5 bases; J trimming: 6 bases; junction bases outside the gene matches: 4. CDR3 bases: TGCGCCAGCAGACAGGGGGAGGGTCAGCCCCAGCATTTT. Translation gives CASRQGEGQPQHF.

This clonotype was seen repeatedly, ten times or more. The chain links TRBV6-1 to TRBJ2-7; 9 positions agree with TRBD2. The CDR3 has 16 amino acids. J lost 6 bases, V lost 8 bases, and 17 bases had no gene match. Germline lookup yields CDR1 MNHNS and CDR2 SASEGT. The CDR3 coding sequence is TGTGCCAGCGCCTCTGAGGGCGGCGGGAGGGTCTCCGAGCAGTACTTC. It encodes CASASEGGGRVSEQYF.

This clonotype was observed a few times. This chain joins TRBV24-1 and TRBJ2-3; D is perhaps TRBD1 or TRBD2 (5 bases each). The CDR3 totals 13 residues. CDR1 KGHDR and CDR2 SFDVKD come from the germline V gene. V was cut by 9 bases and J by 0 bases, with 9 bases left in between. CDR3 sequence reads: CATEGRSTDTQYF. In DNA form, the CDR3 reads TGTGCCACCGAGGGACGGAGCACAGATACGCAGTATTTT.

At least ten counts were recorded for this clonotype. The V call is TRBV30, the J call TRBJ2-1; TRBD2 aligns across 14 bases. CDR1 GTSNPN and CDR2 SVGIG come from the germline V gene (reference sequence). The CDR3 is made up of 13 amino acids. The CDR3 nucleotides read TGTGGCCGCGGGACTAGCGGGAGCAATGAGCAGTTCTTC. Amino acid sequence: CGRGTSGSNEQFF.

Ten or more counts support this clonotype. The chain combines TRBV6-1 with TRBJ1-2; no clear D. Germline CDR1 MNHNS, CDR2 SASEGT. V gave up 6 bases and J gave up 0 bases, with 8 bases separating them. There are 13 residues in the CDR3. CDR3 DNA: TGTGCCAGCAGAAGGAGGTCTAACTATGGCTACACCTTC. Protein: CASRRRSNYGYTF.

A remark on this clonotype: This could be a read error, since a much larger clone is one nucleotide away. V usage is TRBV20-1 and J usage is TRBJ2-1; TRBD2 aligns across 8 bases. Germline CDR1 reads DFQATT; CDR2 reads SNEGSKA (reference sequence). This CDR3 region has 13 residues. CDR3 protein: CNATDGTSYEQFF. DNA for the CDR3: TGCAATGCTACCGACGGGACTAGTTATGAGCAGTTCTTC.

This clonotype was detected a few times. In DNA form, the CDR3 reads TGTGCCAGCAGACCCAACCATTACACCGGGGAGCTGTTTTTT. Translated: CASRPNHYTGELFF. V is TRBV6-4 and J is TRBJ2-2; D is undetermined. Trimming pared 6 bases from V and 3 bases from J, leaving 11 bases between. This CDR3 spans 14 amino acids. Germline V gene sequence: CDR1 MRHNA, CDR2 SNTAGT.

This clonotype has a count of ten or more. The genes are TRBV28 and TRBJ1-2; 8 bases align to TRBD1. CDR3 length: 14 residues. CDR1 is MDHEN and CDR2 is SYDVKM in the germline V gene. Trimming at V came to 3 bases and at J to 5 bases, leaving 5 bases not matched to a gene. The CDR3, as DNA: TGTGCCAGCAGTTTGGACAGGGAGGTATATGGCTACACCTTC. This sequence encodes CASSLDREVYGYTF.

The V call is TRBV20-1, the J call TRBJ1-1; D unclear. Trimming pared 5 bases from V and 0 bases from J, leaving 7 bases between. This CDR3 is built from 12 residues. Germline CDR1 is DFQATT and CDR2 is SNEGSKA (reference sequence). CDR3 nucleotide sequence: TGCAGTGCTCTTGGGATGAACACTGAAGCTTTCTTT. Translation: CSALGMNTEAFF.

This clonotype was seen more than once but under ten times. The V call is TRBV6-1, the J call TRBJ1-6, with a tentative D call TRBD1 (5 bases). CDR1 MNHNS and CDR2 SASEGT come from the germline V gene. Trimming took 8 bases from V and 10 from J, leaving 15 bases between them. CDR3 length: 13 residues. CDR3 coding DNA: TGTGCCAGCTCCGTCCAGGGAGTCTCACCCCTCCACTTT. It encodes CASSVQGVSPLHF.